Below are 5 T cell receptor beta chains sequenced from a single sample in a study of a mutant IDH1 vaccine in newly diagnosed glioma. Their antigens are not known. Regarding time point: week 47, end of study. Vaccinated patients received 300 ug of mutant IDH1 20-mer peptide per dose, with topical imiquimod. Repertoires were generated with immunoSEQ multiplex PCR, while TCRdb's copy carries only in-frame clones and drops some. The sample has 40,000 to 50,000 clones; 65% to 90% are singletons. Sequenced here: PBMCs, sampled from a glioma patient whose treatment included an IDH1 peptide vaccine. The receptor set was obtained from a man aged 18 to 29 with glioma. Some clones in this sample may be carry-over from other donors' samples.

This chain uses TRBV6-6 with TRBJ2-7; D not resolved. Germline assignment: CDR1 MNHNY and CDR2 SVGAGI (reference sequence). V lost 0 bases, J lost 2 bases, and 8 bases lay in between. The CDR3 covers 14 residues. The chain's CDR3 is CASSYSSQTYEQYF. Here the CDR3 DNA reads TGTGCCAGCAGTTACTCGTCCCAGACCTACGAGCAGTACTTC.

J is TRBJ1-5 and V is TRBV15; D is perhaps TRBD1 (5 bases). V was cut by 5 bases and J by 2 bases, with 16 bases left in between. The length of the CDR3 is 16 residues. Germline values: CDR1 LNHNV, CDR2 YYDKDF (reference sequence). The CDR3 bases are TGTGCCACCAGCCCCAGCGGGATGGGGCGCAATCAGCCCCAGCATTTT. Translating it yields CATSPSGMGRNQPQHF.

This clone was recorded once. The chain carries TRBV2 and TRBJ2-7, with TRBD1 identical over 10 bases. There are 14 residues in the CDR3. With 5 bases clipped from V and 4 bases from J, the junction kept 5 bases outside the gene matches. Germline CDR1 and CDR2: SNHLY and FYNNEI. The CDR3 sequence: CASSSRTGGYEQYF. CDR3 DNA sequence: TGTGCCAGCAGTTCCAGGACAGGGGGTTACGAGCAGTACTTC.

The CDR3: CASSPQLAAPPNTGELFF. In DNA, the CDR3 is TGTGCCAGCAGCCCACAACTAGCGGCCCCCCCGAACACCGGGGAGCTGTTTTTT. The genes are TRBV7-2 and TRBJ2-2; 8 nucleotides match TRBD2. Losses at the gene ends were 5 bases for V and 0 bases for J; bases not matched to a gene: 11. The germline CDR1 and CDR2 sequences are SGHTA and FQGNSA. The length of the CDR3 is 18 residues.

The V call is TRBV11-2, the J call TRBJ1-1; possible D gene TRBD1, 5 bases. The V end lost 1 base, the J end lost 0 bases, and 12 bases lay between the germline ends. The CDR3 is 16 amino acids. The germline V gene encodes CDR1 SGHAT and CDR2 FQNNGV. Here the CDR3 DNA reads TGTGCCAGCAGCTTAGCACAGGCACCCATGAACACTGAAGCTTTCTTT. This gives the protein CASSLAQAPMNTEAFF.